These 8 T cell receptor beta chains were all obtained from the same sample, sequenced in a study of T cells in localized non-small cell lung cancer. Sequenced by immunoSEQ multiplex PCR; TCRdb stores in-frame clones only, minus some. The sample shows around 130,000 clones, roughly 90% of them seen only once. Sequencing used peripheral blood, obtained before any cancer treatment. The receptors were gathered from a female donor aged 60 or older with stage I lung adenocarcinoma.

The chain is built from TRBV11-2 and TRBJ1-1; no clear D. In germline, CDR1 is SGHAT, CDR2 FQNNGV. Trimming shortened V by 4 bases and J by 1 base, and 13 bases separated the two germline ends. The CDR3 is made up of 15 amino acids. In nucleotides, the CDR3 is TGTGCCAGCAGCTCCACAGACAAAGGGAACACTGAAGCTTTCTTT. This codes for CASSSTDKGNTEAFF.

The V call is TRBV19, the J call TRBJ2-7; TRBD2 aligns across 11 bases. This CDR3 spans 12 amino acids. V shed 10 bases, J shed 8 bases, and the junction held 7 bases outside the gene matches. The V gene's germline CDR1 is LNHDA and CDR2 SQIVND (reference sequence). Here the CDR3 reads CATMLAGGKQYF. The DNA for the CDR3 is TGTGCCACCATGTTAGCGGGAGGGAAGCAGTACTTC.

V and J are TRBV18 and TRBJ2-6; D is possibly TRBD1 (6 bases). Trimming shortened V by 0 bases and J by 2 bases, and 17 bases separated the two germline ends. Germline V CDR1 and CDR2: KGHSH, LQKENI. The CDR3 loop spans 19 amino acids. The CDR3 DNA sequence: TGTGCCAGCTCACCACCGGGAGTGGGGGCGGGCCCTGGGGCCAACGTCCTGACTTTC. This sequence encodes CASSPPGVGAGPGANVLTF. The full variable domain, its missing parts supplied by reference TRBV18 and TRBJ2-6, is NAGVMQNPRHLVRRRGQEARLRCSPMKGHSHVYWYRQLPEEGLKFMVYLQKENIIDESGMPKERFSAEFPKEGPSILRIQQVVRGDSAAYFCASSPPGVGAGPGANVLTFGAGSRLTVL.

This CDR3 reads CASSLAGLGTAAVYNEQFF. The CDR3 DNA sequence: TGTGCCAGCAGCTTAGCAGGCCTAGGCACAGCGGCTGTCTACAATGAGCAGTTCTTC. The gene calls are TRBV7-9 and TRBJ2-1; D might be TRBD2 (5 bases). Germline CDR1 reads SEHNR; CDR2 reads FQNEAQ (reference sequence). V was clipped by 0 bases and J by 3 bases, with 21 bases between them. The CDR3 is 19 amino acids.

The chain couples TRBV6-5 to TRBJ1-4; TRBD1 might be the D (6 bases). Between the trimmed V and J ends, which lost 0 bases and 5 bases, there was a span of 10 bases. The germline V gene encodes CDR1 MNHEY and CDR2 SVGAGI. The CDR3 runs to 15 residues. Here the CDR3 reads CASSYSSGANEKLFF. CDR3 nucleotide sequence: TGTGCCAGCAGTTACTCGTCGGGGGCCAATGAAAAACTGTTTTTT.

J is TRBJ1-5 and V is TRBV5-1; D may be TRBD1 (5 bases). The CDR3 loop spans 14 amino acids. V lost 0 bases and J lost 7, with 11 bases in between. The germline V gene has CDR1 SGHRS and CDR2 YFSETQ. In nucleotides, the CDR3 is TGCGCCAGCAGCTTGGATTTGGGGGTCCAGCCCCAGCATTTT. Its protein is CASSLDLGVQPQHF. Full variable domain (rest looked up from reference TRBV5-1 and TRBJ1-5): KAGVTQTPRYLIKTRGQQVTLSCSPISGHRSVSWYQQTPGQGLQFLFEYFSETQRNKGNFPGRFSGRQFSNSRSEMNVSTLELGDSALYLCASSLDLGVQPQHFGDGTRLSIL.

The rearrangement links TRBV5-1 to TRBJ2-7, with TRBD2 matching over 10 bases. The CDR3 consists of 16 residues. Germline V gives CDR1 SGHRS, CDR2 YFSETQ. Germline trimming cut 0 bases from V and 0 bases from J; bases unmatched to any gene: 3. CDR3 in amino acids: CASSLAGLAFSYEQYF. The DNA for the CDR3 is TGCGCCAGCAGCTTGGCGGGACTAGCGTTCTCCTACGAGCAGTACTTC.

This sequence joins TRBV7-9 and TRBJ2-7; 15 positions match TRBD2. V lost 5 bases to trimming and J lost 7 bases; unmatched junction nucleotides: 3. The germline V gene encodes CDR1 SEHNR and CDR2 FQNEAQ (reference sequence). This CDR3 comprises 14 residues. The CDR3: CASSRTSGRGEQYF. In nucleotides, the CDR3 is TGTGCCAGCAGCCGGACTAGCGGGAGGGGGGAGCAGTACTTC.